This TCR beta chain originates from a study of technical replicates of blood from a few donors. Repertoires were generated with immunoSEQ multiplex PCR, while TCRdb's copy carries only in-frame clones and drops some. The top ten clones hold around 4.6% of a sample with approximately 69,000 clones, around nine tenths of them seen once. Germline V gene lookup returns CDR1 SGHNT and CDR2 YYREEE (reference sequence). The CDR3 extends over 19 amino acids. V dropped 2 bases and J dropped 0 bases, with 18 bases sitting between them. Sequenced: PBMCs. This sequence originates from a human donor in good health. Some clones in this sample may be carry-over from other donors' samples. The genes are TRBV5-4 and TRBJ1-6; D unclear. CDR3 nucleotides: TGTGCCAGCAGCTTTGCAGTGCTGGGCAGCAGCTCCTATAATTCACCCCTCCACTTT. Encoded protein: CASSFAVLGSSSYNSPLHF. Filled out from reference TRBV5-4 and TRBJ1-6, the complete variable domain reads ETGVTQSPTHLIKTRGQQVTLRCSSQSGHNTVSWYQQALGQGPQFIFQYYREEENGRGNFPPRFSGLQFPNYSSELNVNALELDDSALYLCASSFAVLGSSSYNSPLHFGNGTRLTVT.